The 10 T cell receptor beta chains in this list originate from one sample, sequenced in a study of CD8+CD57+ T cells in acquired aplastic anemia. Flow cytometry had shown expanded CD8+CD57+ cells in the patients chosen for sequencing. Profiling of TCR beta VDJ combinations and CDR3 sequences used genomic DNA as template. Using its own MiXCR run on the reads, TCRdb lists one record per CDR3 protein. In the table there are under 350,000 distinct CDR3 sequences, approximately 60% of which are singletons. The specimen was sorted CD4+, CD8+, or CD8+CD57+ T cells (not recorded which) from PBMCs. These receptor sequences come from a human donor with aplastic anemia.

V usage is TRBV15 and J usage is TRBJ2-3, with 14 bases matching TRBD2. Germline V gives CDR1 LNHNV, CDR2 YYDKDF (reference sequence). The J segment lost 8 bases and the V segment lost 0 bases, leaving 4 bases of the junction unmatched. This CDR3 comprises 16 residues. The CDR3 DNA follows: TGTGCCACCAGCAGAGAGACTAGCGGGAGGGCGGGTACGCAGTATTTT. Its protein is CATSRETSGRAGTQYF.

In its sample, this clonotype was seen a few times. Here the CDR3 reads CATATSTATGELFF. As DNA, the CDR3 is TGTGCCACCGCCACTTCGACAGCCACCGGGGAGCTGTTTTTT. V is TRBV15 and J is TRBJ2-2; the D gene is possibly TRBD1 (5 bases). The CDR3 is made up of 14 amino acids. Trimming took off 8 bases at V and 4 bases at J, with 14 bases between the two ends. The V gene's germline CDR1 is LNHNV and CDR2 YYDKDF (reference sequence). The entire variable domain, with the rest obtained from reference TRBV15 and TRBJ2-2, is as follows: DAMVIQNPRYQVTQFGKPVTLSCSQTLNHNVMYWYQQKSSQAPKLLFHYYDKDFNNEADTPDNFQSRRPNTSFCFLDIRSPGLGDTAMYLCATATSTATGELFFGEGSRLTVL.

The V gene is TRBV7-8, the J gene TRBJ2-5; 7 positions match TRBD1. Unmatched junction bases numbered 4, after V lost 2 bases and J lost 4 bases. This CDR3 region has 14 residues. Germline V gene lookup returns CDR1 SGHVS and CDR2 FQNEAQ. The chain's CDR3 is CASSLMAGGETQYF. CDR3 DNA sequence: TGTGCCAGCAGCTTAATGGCAGGGGGAGAGACCCAGTACTTC.

The chain uses TRBV6-2 or TRBV6-3 and TRBJ2-1, with D uncertain. V gave up 6 bases and J gave up 5 bases, with 11 bases separating them. The CDR3 sequence is 13 residues long. The germline V gene encodes CDR1 MNHEY and CDR2 SVGEGT. CDR3 coding DNA: TGTGCCAGCAGCAAGTCCGAGAACAATGAGCAGTTCTTC. Protein product: CASSKSENNEQFF.

The V gene is TRBV2, the J gene TRBJ2-1; D possibly matches TRBD1 or TRBD2 (5 bases each). This CDR3 comprises 13 residues. V was cut by 5 bases and J by 4 bases, with 9 bases left in between. Germline loops: CDR1 SNHLY, CDR2 FYNNEI. DNA for the CDR3: TGTGCCAGCAGTTATGGGGGATACAATGAGCAGTTCTTC. Translated, it gives CASSYGGYNEQFF.

The chain links TRBV9 to TRBJ1-2; no clear D. V was shortened by 0 bases and J by 3 bases, with 9 bases between the two germline ends. There are 14 residues in the CDR3. CDR1 and CDR2 from the germline V gene are SGDLS and YYNGEE. The CDR3 DNA is TGTGCCAGCAGCGTAGGCGGGGATGACTATGGCTACACCTTC. Translated, it gives CASSVGGDDYGYTF.

The chain couples TRBV5-1 to TRBJ1-2; 7 bases line up with TRBD1. Trimming at V came to 6 bases and at J to 8 bases, leaving 13 bases not matched to a gene. The CDR3 totals 14 residues. The germline V gene has CDR1 SGHRS and CDR2 YFSETQ. The CDR3 is CASTSSSQGIGYTF. The CDR3 bases are TGCGCCAGCACATCAAGCTCACAGGGGATAGGCTACACCTTC.

J is TRBJ2-7 and V is TRBV2; D is perhaps TRBD1 (5 bases). Germline CDR1 SNHLY, CDR2 FYNNEI. The CDR3 has 13 residues. The ends were cut back, 6 bases at V and 2 bases at J, with 11 bases in the middle. The CDR3 sequence: CASSRQFPYEQYF. CDR3 nucleotide sequence: TGTGCCAGCAGCCGACAGTTCCCCTACGAGCAGTACTTC.

This clonotype was counted a few times. The rearrangement links TRBV15 to TRBJ2-5; maybe TRBD1 (5 bases). V was trimmed by 0 bases and J by 7 bases, leaving 9 bases between them. The CDR3 is 13 amino acids. Per germline, CDR1 LNHNV and CDR2 YYDKDF (reference sequence). In DNA, the CDR3 is TGTGCCACCAGCAGAGATTATCAGGGGACCCAGTACTTC. Amino acid sequence: CATSRDYQGTQYF.

Here the CDR3 DNA reads TGTGCCAGCAGCTTCAGGGGAAGTTCTGGAAACACCATATATTTT. Its translation: CASSFRGSSGNTIYF. The rearrangement links TRBV7-2 to TRBJ1-3, with D tentatively TRBD1 (6 bases). This CDR3 comprises 15 residues. Germline CDR1 SGHTA, CDR2 FQGNSA. The ends were cut back, 3 bases at V and 1 base at J, with 10 bases in the middle.